The 3 T cell receptor beta chains below were found in one sample sequenced in a study of identical twins. TCRdb re-called the 5' RACE reads with MiXCR, one entry per CDR3 protein. The table has fewer than 800,000 distinct CDR3 sequences, 7% to 7.5% seen once. A further study also used this sample, focusing on yellow fever vaccine responses in identical twins.

Sequenced input: PBMCs. These TCRs come from a young woman in good health.

This clonotype occurred a few times. The V and J genes are TRBV7-2 and TRBJ2-1, with D unclear. Looked up from germline, CDR1 is SGHTA and CDR2 is FQGNSA. The CDR3 consists of 17 residues. V was shortened by 5 bases and J by 0 bases, with 17 bases between the two germline ends. For the CDR3, the DNA is TGTGCCAGCAGCCCCACCATGGACCTACGCTCCTACAATGAGCAGTTCTTC. Translation gives CASSPTMDLRSYNEQFF.

This clonotype was recorded a few times. The chain links TRBV12-3 or TRBV12-4 to TRBJ2-2; D is tentatively TRBD1 or TRBD2 (6 bases each). The CDR3 has 16 amino acids. The V end was cut by 2 bases, the J end by 4 bases, with 14 bases between. The CDR3 region has the DNA TGTGCCAGCAGTTTACATTCGGGGGCAACCACCGGGGAGCTGTTTTTT. As protein: CASSLHSGATTGELFF.

This clonotype was seen a few times. The gene calls are TRBV25-1 and TRBJ2-5; possible D gene TRBD2, 5 bases. The germline CDR1 and CDR2 sequences are MGHDK and SYGVNS. The CDR3 contains 12 residues. The germline V and J ends were trimmed by 8 bases and 5 bases, with 12 bases remaining between them. CDR3: CASSGNWETQYF. The CDR3 nucleotides read TGTGCCAGCTCGGGGAATTGGGAGACCCAGTACTTC. Using reference TRBV25-1 and TRBJ2-5 for the parts outside the CDR3, the full variable domain is EADIYQTPRYLVIGTGKKITLECSQTMGHDKMYWYQQDPGMELHLIHYSYGVNSTEKGDLSSESTVSRIRTEHFPLTLESARPSHTSQYLCASSGNWETQYFGPGTRLLVL.